This TCR beta chain is from a study of T cell responses to AZD1222 COVID-19 vaccine. General study results and limits: A mostly white British donor set with more females was recruited, and clonal diversity was possibly underestimated. The breadth and depth of Spike-specific TCRs increased once two AZD1222 doses had been given. Sampling that yielded the repertoires occurred only after the peak T cell response.

With regard to this clone: Its antigen is undetermined.

This CDR3 has 12 amino acids. V was clipped by 4 bases and J by 8 bases; unmatched bases: 2. Germline assignment: CDR1 SGHTS and CDR2 YDEGEE. The assay was immunoSEQ multiplex PCR, and TCRdb's table has in-frame clones only and misses some. The sample lists around 110,000 clones, more than 65% occurring once. The sample here was peripheral blood, taken on day 0 of AZD1222 vaccination. The chain uses TRBV5-8 and TRBJ2-1, with 8 bases aligning to TRBD2. The receptor was derived from an adult in good health. Here the CDR3 reads CASSRLAYEQFF. The CDR3 DNA is TGTGCCAGCAGCAGACTAGCGTATGAGCAGTTCTTC.